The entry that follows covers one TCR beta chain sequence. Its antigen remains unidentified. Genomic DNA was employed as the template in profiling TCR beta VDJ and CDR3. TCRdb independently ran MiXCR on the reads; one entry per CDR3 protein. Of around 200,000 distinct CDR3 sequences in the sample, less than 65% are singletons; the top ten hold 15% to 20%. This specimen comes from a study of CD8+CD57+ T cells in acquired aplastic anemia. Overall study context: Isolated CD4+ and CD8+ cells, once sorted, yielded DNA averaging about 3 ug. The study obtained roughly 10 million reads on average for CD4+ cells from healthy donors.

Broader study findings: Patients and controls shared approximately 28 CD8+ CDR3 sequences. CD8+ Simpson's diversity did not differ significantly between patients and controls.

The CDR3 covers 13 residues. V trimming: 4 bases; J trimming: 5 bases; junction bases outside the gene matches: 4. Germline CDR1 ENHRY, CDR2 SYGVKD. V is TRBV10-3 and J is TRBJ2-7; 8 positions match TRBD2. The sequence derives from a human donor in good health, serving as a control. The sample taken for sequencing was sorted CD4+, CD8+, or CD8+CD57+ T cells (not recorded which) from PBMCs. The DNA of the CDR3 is TGTGCCATCAGTGGCGGGACTAGACACGAGCAGTACTTC. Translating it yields CAISGGTRHEQYF.